Described below is a single T cell receptor (beta chain) sequence and its context. The data were taken from a study of blood T cells in healthy people across ages. Study at large: Template switching picked up about one barcoded beta molecule for each two T cells.

There are 12 residues in the CDR3. Germline-derived CDR1 and CDR2 are SQVTM and ANQGSEA. Using a J-beta primer mix together with a sample-barcoded 5' primer, a second PCR was run for about 6 to 12 cycles. MiXCR, run by TCRdb on the 5' RACE reads, gives a single entry per CDR3 protein. This sample has more than 1,000,000 distinct CDR3 sequences, with under 30% found just once. These data were also filed under a second study, of T cells of mothers and their children. From that paper: Samples were provided by three healthy Caucasian mothers and their six children.

The TCR was taken from a girl aged 2-15 years in good health. Material: blood. The rearrangement joins TRBV29-1 to TRBJ2-5; tentatively, D is TRBD1 (5 bases). With the DNA end fitting TRBJ2-7 better, the J assignment may be wrong. The CDR3 region is CSAEVTDYEQYF. In DNA, the CDR3 is TGCAGCGCTGAGGTGACAGACTACGAGCAGTACTTC.